A single sample is the source of the 30 T cell receptor beta chains below, sequenced in a study of blood T cell repertoires in COVID-19. This table comes from immunoSEQ multiplex PCR, and its TCRdb copy is limited to in-frame clones, with some not included. The table includes approximately 300,000 clones, approximately 82% detected once. The sequenced material came from peripheral blood. The source of these receptors is a woman in her 50s with acute or convalescent COVID-19.

This chain connects TRBV7-2 to TRBJ2-6; 7 bases fit TRBD2. Germline V lookup: CDR1 SGHTA, CDR2 FQGNSA. CDR3 length: 14 residues. The junction had 1 base not matched to a gene; V was cut back by 5 bases and J by 3 bases. CDR3: CASSAGVGANVLTF. DNA for the CDR3: TGTGCCAGCAGCGCGGGAGTTGGGGCCAACGTCCTGACTTTC.

To note about this clone: Other DNA sequences in this specimen translate into the identical CDR3. The J gene is TRBJ2-1, the V gene TRBV5-1; D remains ambiguous. V lost 0 bases, J lost 5 bases, and 6 bases lay in between. Germline assignment: CDR1 SGHRS and CDR2 YFSETQ. The CDR3 runs 13 residues. CDR3 amino acids: CASSLGLNNEQFF. The CDR3 DNA reads TGCGCCAGCAGCTTGGGACTGAACAATGAGCAGTTCTTC.

The rearrangement uses TRBV15 and TRBJ2-1, with 9 bases matching TRBD1. Germline values: CDR1 LNHNV, CDR2 YYDKDF (reference sequence). V was clipped by 1 base and J by 6 bases; unmatched bases: 10. The CDR3 is 17 amino acids. For the CDR3, the DNA is TGTGCCACCAGCAGAGGTGACCGGACAGGGGCTTTCAATGAGCAGTTCTTC. Protein sequence: CATSRGDRTGAFNEQFF.

J is TRBJ1-2 and V is TRBV2, with a possible D match to TRBD1 (5 bases). CDR1 is SNHLY, CDR2 FYNNEI, per germline. CDR3 length: 13 amino acids. V lost 4 bases to trimming and J lost 2 bases, with 8 bases between them. CDR3: CASSVDSNYGYTF. Written as DNA, the CDR3 is TGTGCCAGCAGTGTAGACAGCAACTATGGCTACACCTTC.

The gene calls are TRBV6-1 and TRBJ1-2, with a weak D call TRBD1 (5 bases). CDR3 length equals 13 residues. Per germline, CDR1 MNHNS and CDR2 SASEGT. With 2 bases removed from V and 8 bases from J, the gap between germline ends came to 12 bases. CDR3 DNA sequence: TGTGCCAGCAGTGAATTTGGGGGGTGGGGCTACACCTTC. Amino acids: CASSEFGGWGYTF.

This chain joins TRBV27 and TRBJ2-7, with unresolved D. V lost 6 bases to trimming and J lost 1 base, with 10 bases between them. Germline V gene sequence: CDR1 MNHEY, CDR2 SMNVEV (reference sequence). The CDR3 covers 13 residues. The CDR3 reads CASSPRLSYEQYV. The CDR3 region has the DNA TGTGCCAGCAGCCCGCGGTTATCCTACGAGCAGTACGTC.

The chain links TRBV4-1 to TRBJ2-1; D call uncertain. This CDR3 contains 16 residues. The germline CDR1 and CDR2 sequences are MGHRA and YSYEKL. Trimming removed 1 base at V and 0 bases at J, with 10 bases between. This chain's CDR3 is CASSQGYPSSYNEQFF. In nucleotides, the CDR3 is TGCGCCAGCAGCCAAGGCTACCCGAGCTCCTACAATGAGCAGTTCTTC.

V gene TRBV30 combines with J gene TRBJ2-2, with 7 positions matching TRBD2. The junction had 15 bases not matched to a gene; V was cut back by 6 bases and J by 5 bases. The germline gives CDR1 GTSNPN, CDR2 SVGIG (reference sequence). This CDR3 is 16 amino acids long. The CDR3 DNA reads TGTGCCTGTACGCCTCTAGCGGACTTGGATACCGGGGAGCTGTTTTTT. It specifies CACTPLADLDTGELFF.

The chain combines TRBV11-2 with TRBJ1-4, with TRBD1 as a possible D gene (5 bases). Germline loops: CDR1 SGHAT, CDR2 FQNNGV. CDR3 length: 11 amino acids. The V end lost 6 bases, the J end lost 8 bases, and 7 bases lay between the germline ends. CDR3 protein: CASRGGEKLFF. For the CDR3, the DNA is TGTGCCAGCAGGGGGGGGGAAAAACTGTTTTTT.

V is TRBV30 and J is TRBJ1-4; TRBD1 aligns across 7 bases. The germline V gene has CDR1 GTSNPN and CDR2 SVGIG (reference sequence). V gave up 4 bases and J gave up 6 bases; unmatched junction bases: 11. The CDR3 covers 15 residues. CDR3 sequence (DNA): TGTGCCTGGACAGGGCAGGGGGGTCCTGATGAAAAACTGTTTTTT. Its translation: CAWTGQGGPDEKLFF.

This chain uses TRBV3-1 (or the pseudogene TRBV3-2) with TRBJ2-1; D gene uncertain. Trimming removed 1 base from V and 0 bases from J, with 7 bases in between. This CDR3 contains 15 residues. Germline V gene lookup returns CDR1 LGHDT and CDR2 YNNKEL (reference sequence). CDR3 residues: CASSQGTASYNEQFF. DNA for the CDR3: TGTGCCAGCAGCCAAGGCACAGCCTCCTACAATGAGCAGTTCTTC.

The chain uses TRBV7-2 and TRBJ2-2; D gene unclear. The CDR3 totals 16 residues. The germline V gene encodes CDR1 SGHTA and CDR2 FQGNSA. Trimming stripped 0 bases from V and 0 bases from J, with 8 bases between. In DNA, the CDR3 is TGTGCCAGCAGCTTAGCCAGGCCAGCGAACACCGGGGAGCTGTTTTTT. Translating it yields CASSLARPANTGELFF.

This chain links TRBV5-6 with TRBJ1-2; 9 bases agree with TRBD1. Germline V gene data show CDR1 as SGHDT and CDR2 as YYEEEE. J lost 4 bases, V lost 4 bases, and 8 bases had no gene match. This CDR3 comprises 15 residues. The CDR3 sequence is CASSIGQGQSYGYTF. In nucleotides, the CDR3 is TGTGCCAGCAGCATCGGACAGGGGCAGAGCTATGGCTACACCTTC.

The chain is built from TRBV9 and TRBJ2-3; 12 bases are a match to TRBD2. Germline trimming cut 0 bases from V and 0 bases from J; bases unmatched to any gene: 8. Germline CDR1 is SGDLS and CDR2 is YYNGEE. This CDR3 region has 19 residues. CDR3 coding DNA: TGTGCCAGCAGCGTAGGGTCTAGCGGGAGGGCCTCTAGCACAGATACGCAGTATTTT. Its translation: CASSVGSSGRASSTDTQYF. The full variable domain, its missing parts supplied by reference TRBV9 and TRBJ2-3, is DSGVTQTPKHLITATGQRVTLRCSPRSGDLSVYWYQQSLDQGLQFLIQYYNGEERAKGNILERFSAQQFPDLHSELNLSSLELGDSALYFCASSVGSSGRASSTDTQYFGPGTRLTVL.

V and J are TRBV24-1 and TRBJ2-1; D ambiguous. Trimming removed 0 bases at V and 4 bases at J, with 6 bases between. The CDR3 runs 14 residues. Germline CDR1 and CDR2: KGHDR and SFDVKD. CDR3 bases: TGTGCCACCAGTGATTTGCGAGGTTACAATGAGCAGTTCTTC. This gives the protein CATSDLRGYNEQFF.

The chain combines TRBV9 with TRBJ1-1; 7 nucleotides match TRBD1. V gave up 0 bases and J gave up 4 bases; unmatched junction bases: 3. The length of the CDR3 is 14 residues. CDR1 is SGDLS and CDR2 is YYNGEE in the germline V gene. The CDR3 coding sequence is TGTGCCAGCAGCGTAGTCGAGGGGGCCACTGAAGCTTTCTTT. As protein: CASSVVEGATEAFF.

The chain is built from TRBV9 and TRBJ1-2; TRBD1 aligns across 7 bases. From germline, CDR1 is SGDLS and CDR2 YYNGEE. V gave up 0 bases and J gave up 5 bases; unmatched junction bases: 4. The CDR3 is 14 residues long. In nucleotides, the CDR3 is TGTGCCAGCAGCGTAGAGGCAGGGGGTTATGGCTACACCTTC. Protein product: CASSVEAGGYGYTF.

The chain employs TRBV3-1 (or the pseudogene TRBV3-2) and TRBJ2-5; maybe TRBD2 (6 bases). Per the germline V gene, CDR1 is LGHDT and CDR2 is YNNKEL (reference sequence). V shed 4 bases and J shed 0 bases, with 12 bases lying between them. The CDR3 extends over 15 amino acids. CDR3 DNA: TGTGCCAGCAGCCGGGCGGGGACGTACCAAGAGACCCAGTACTTC. It codes for CASSRAGTYQETQYF.

This clone was counted a single time. V gene TRBV10-3 combines with J gene TRBJ1-4, with D unclear. Trimming stripped 3 bases from V and 2 bases from J, with 7 bases between. The length of the CDR3 is 14 residues. Germline V gene data show CDR1 as ENHRY and CDR2 as SYGVKD. The chain's CDR3 is CAISDPGTNEKLFF. The CDR3 DNA reads TGTGCCATCAGTGACCCGGGGACTAATGAAAAACTGTTTTTT.

V gene TRBV4-1 combines with J gene TRBJ2-3; 7 bases line up with TRBD1. V shed 3 bases, J shed 4 bases, and the junction held 13 bases outside the gene matches. This CDR3 contains 17 residues. Germline CDR1 and CDR2: MGHRA and YSYEKL. The CDR3 DNA sequence: TGCGCCAGCAGCCAGATCGGAGACAGGGTAATTTCAGATACGCAGTATTTT. It codes for CASSQIGDRVISDTQYF.

CDR3 DNA: TGTGCCAGCAGCTTAATATCGGGAGGAAACTACGAGCAGTACTTC. This gives the protein CASSLISGGNYEQYF. The chain couples TRBV7-9 to TRBJ2-7; 7 nucleotides agree with TRBD2. This CDR3 has 15 residues. Germline assignment: CDR1 SEHNR and CDR2 FQNEAQ (reference sequence). Trimming at V came to 2 bases and at J to 3 bases, leaving 7 bases not matched to a gene.

The table lists this clone with a few counts. The genes are TRBV29-1 and TRBJ2-3, with a weak D call TRBD2 (6 bases). CDR1 is SQVTM, CDR2 ANQGSEA, per germline. Trimming took off 0 bases at V and 3 bases at J, with 16 bases between the two ends. The CDR3 runs to 16 residues. CDR3 sequence: CSVEDGEASLTDTQYF. CDR3 nucleotide sequence: TGCAGCGTTGAAGATGGGGAGGCCAGCCTTACAGATACGCAGTATTTT.

The rearrangement uses TRBV19 and TRBJ1-2, with D unclear. V shed 5 bases and J shed 0 bases, with 10 bases lying between them. CDR1 and CDR2 from the germline V gene are LNHDA and SQIVND (reference sequence). The CDR3 is made up of 14 amino acids. CDR3 sequence reads: CASSAGSSNYGYTF. In DNA, the CDR3 is TGTGCCAGTAGTGCCGGGAGTTCTAACTATGGCTACACCTTC.

The chain carries TRBV6-5 and TRBJ1-5, with D maybe TRBD1 (5 bases). The CDR3 runs to 12 residues. Germline-derived CDR1 and CDR2 are MNHEY and SVGAGI. CDR3: CAAGGDNQPQHF. The DNA for the CDR3 is TGTGCAGCTGGGGGGGACAATCAGCCCCAGCATTTT.

J is TRBJ1-1 and V is TRBV7-3; no clear D. The CDR3 loop spans 13 amino acids. Germline V gene data show CDR1 as SGHTA and CDR2 as FQGTGA. V was pared by 3 bases and J by 5 bases, with 10 bases between. The CDR3 spells CASSLQVGTEAFF. The CDR3, as DNA: TGTGCCAGCAGCTTGCAGGTTGGGACTGAAGCTTTCTTT.

The chain carries TRBV12-3 or TRBV12-4 and TRBJ1-2, with D perhaps matching TRBD1 (6 bases). With 6 bases removed from V and 8 bases from J, the gap between germline ends came to 16 bases. The CDR3 has 13 residues. CDR3 in amino acids: CASRPGVFGGYTF. The CDR3 nucleotides are TGTGCCAGCAGGCCAGGGGTTTTTGGGGGCTACACCTTC.

This chain links TRBV12-3 or TRBV12-4 with TRBJ2-5; D uncertain. The V and J ends lost 3 bases and 2 bases respectively, with 7 bases between them. The CDR3 has 13 residues. CDR3 loop: CASSFDLQETQYF. The CDR3 coding sequence is TGTGCCAGCAGTTTTGATCTACAAGAGACCCAGTACTTC.

This clone was detected many times. The genes are TRBV30 and TRBJ2-1; 9 nucleotides agree with TRBD2. The germline gives CDR1 GTSNPN, CDR2 SVGIG (reference sequence). The junction had 8 bases not matched to a gene; V was cut back by 0 bases and J by 5 bases. CDR3 length: 16 residues. DNA for the CDR3: TGTGCCTGGAGTGTACTTCGGCTAGCGGGGCACAATGAGCAGTTCTTC. Translating it yields CAWSVLRLAGHNEQFF.

This clone has just one count. The CDR3 coding sequence is TGTGCCACCAGTGATGTTATGTTGGGGGGGGAGACCCAGTACTTC. This gives the protein CATSDVMLGGETQYF. The V gene is TRBV24-1, the J gene TRBJ2-5; 7 nucleotides line up with TRBD2. The germline V gene encodes CDR1 KGHDR and CDR2 SFDVKD. V shed 3 bases, J shed 5 bases, and the junction held 8 bases outside the gene matches. CDR3 length equals 15 residues.

The genes are TRBV27 and TRBJ2-7; TRBD1 agrees at 10 bases. Germline V CDR1 and CDR2: MNHEY, SMNVEV (reference sequence). Trimming removed 5 bases from V and 5 bases from J; junction bases left unmatched: 6. The CDR3 has 14 residues. Here the CDR3 DNA reads TGTGCCAGCAGTATGGGACAGGGGCAGAACGAGCAGTACTTC. Its translation: CASSMGQGQNEQYF.